This T cell receptor beta chain comes out of a study of tumor-infiltrating lymphocytes in primary liver carcinoma. Study at large: The study included patients who were men and women aged 30 to 69 years. Tumor lesions were T1-T3 N0M0 and spanned about 4 to 10 cm. Study conclusions and caveats: Since the samples were bulk and unsorted, the CD4+ and CD8+ repertoires were not compared.

Production of TCR beta cDNA used roughly 500 ng total RNA together with a constant-region primer. Slightly modified ARM-PCR with three nested multiplex PCR rounds yielded TCR beta libraries. TCRdb ran MiXCR on the multiplex PCR reads and lists one entry per CDR3 protein. This sample has around 330,000 distinct CDR3 sequences, with 65% found just once. This clonotype appeared many times. The target antigen is unknown. Blood RNA came from unsorted whole blood; germline DNA was also extracted. Enrolled patients were chronically infected with HBV and treatment-naive. Sequencing was carried out using peripheral blood. The clonotype originates from a man aged 40-55 years with primary liver carcinoma and hepatitis B virus infection.

CDR3 DNA: TGCAGCGTTGATTCGACGGGACAGGGGAACACTGAAGCTTTCTTT. It specifies CSVDSTGQGNTEAFF. The V and J genes are TRBV29-1 and TRBJ1-1; 9 bases are shared with TRBD1. After removal of 3 bases from V and 1 base from J, the junction contained 6 bases not matched to a gene. Germline CDR1 reads SQVTM; CDR2 reads ANQGSEA. The CDR3 has 15 amino acids.